This is a list of T cell receptor beta chains from one sample in a study of a mutant IDH1 vaccine in newly diagnosed glioma. Clones were read by immunoSEQ multiplex PCR, and TCRdb kept only the in-frame ones, dropping some. Altogether some 63,000 clones are present, 60% to 75% being singletons, with the ten largest covering roughly 5%. Antigens of these TCRs are unknown. Sequencing was performed on PBMCs, taken from a glioma patient whose treatment included an IDH1 peptide vaccine. These receptor sequences come from a man aged 45-60 years with glioma. CDR3s include the opening cysteine and the closing phenylalanine or tryptophan. The D gene is left open where the match is weak. Clone size is given for some rows only: seen once, a few or many times, or a class if the clone is expanded.

V gene	J gene	D gene	clone size	CDR3 DNA	CDR3 protein
TRBV30	TRBJ1-1	TRBD1	many	TGTGCCTGGAGTTTCGGGACAGGGAACACTGAAGCTTTCTTT	CAWSFGTGNTEAFF
TRBV5-1	TRBJ2-3	TRBD1	NA	TGCGCCAGCAGTCACTCAGGGGGCAGGAGGACAGATACGCAGTATTTT	CASSHSGGRRTDTQYF
TRBV18	TRBJ2-1	NA	NA	TGTGCCAGCTCACCGGACAGTTACAATGAGCAGTTCTTC	CASSPDSYNEQFF
TRBV29-1	TRBJ1-2	TRBD1	NA	TGCAGCGTTCGGACAGGGGCGGGCAATGGCTACACCTTC	CSVRTGAGNGYTF
TRBV2	TRBJ1-5	TRBD1	NA	TGTGCCAGCAGGGACAGGGGGAACGTTCAGCCCCAGCATTTT	CASRDRGNVQPQHF
TRBV6-5	TRBJ1-1	NA	NA	TGTGCCAGCAATTACGCGTTCAACACTGAAGCTTTCTTT	CASNYAFNTEAFF
TRBV30	TRBJ2-3	NA	NA	TGTGCCTGGAAAGGAGGGACAGCCACAGATACGCAGTATTTT	CAWKGGTATDTQYF
TRBV6-6	TRBJ2-1	NA	NA	TGTGCCAGCAGGCCCGGGACCGGGGGCAATGAGCAGTTCTTC	CASRPGTGGNEQFF
TRBV4-1	TRBJ1-1	NA	NA	TGCGCCAGCAGCCCGATAGAGGGGGGCCACACTGAAGCTTTCTTT	CASSPIEGGHTEAFF
TRBV6-6	TRBJ1-5	NA	NA	TGTGCCAGCAGTCCCACGGATAGCAATCAGCCCCAGCATTTT	CASSPTDSNQPQHF
TRBV5-6	TRBJ2-1	NA	few	TGTGCCAGCAGCGAGGAGCCCCCGGACTACAATGAGCAGTTCTTC	CASSEEPPDYNEQFF
TRBV7-2	TRBJ2-4	NA	once	TGTGCCAGCAGCCCGCTCCGGGGGTTTCAGTACTTC	CASSPLRGFQYF
TRBV5-1	TRBJ2-2	NA	NA	TGCGCCAGCAGCTTGGCGGGGGAGCGAACCGGGGAGCTGTTTTTT	CASSLAGERTGELFF
TRBV27	TRBJ1-3	NA	NA	TGTGCCAGCAGTTTAGGGGTAGGATCTGGAAACACCATATATTTT	CASSLGVGSGNTIYF
TRBV11-2	TRBJ1-1	NA	NA	TGTGCCAGCAGCTTAGGAGGGGTGAACACTGAAGCTTTCTTT	CASSLGGVNTEAFF
TRBV7-2	TRBJ2-1	TRBD2	once	TGTGCCAGCAGCTTAACAAATAGCGGGGGGGCCCCCAAGGTCTTC	CASSLTNSGGAPKVF
TRBV7-2	TRBJ1-1	TRBD1	NA	TGTGCCAGCAGCATTGGACAGGGAAACACTGAAGCTTTCTTT	CASSIGQGNTEAFF
TRBV7-8	TRBJ2-1	TRBD2	NA	TGTGCCAGCAGCTTCGCGGGGGAGAATGAGCAGTTCTTC	CASSFAGENEQFF
TRBV30	TRBJ2-3	NA	NA	TGTGCCTGGAGTGTAGGGGGGGGGCTCTCAGATACGCAGTATTTT	CAWSVGGGLSDTQYF
TRBV18	TRBJ1-1	NA	many	TGTGCCAGCTCCGGGAACAGGGAAGCTTTCTTT	CASSGNREAFF
TRBV30	TRBJ2-7	TRBD1	once	TGTGCCGGCAGGACAGGGGGACCTTCCTACGAGCAGTACTTC	CAGRTGGPSYEQYF
TRBV6-1	TRBJ1-3	NA	NA	TGTGCCAGCAGGGGGGCAAGCTCTGGAAACACCATATATTTT	CASRGASSGNTIYF
TRBV6-6	TRBJ1-4	NA	NA	TGTGCCAGCAGGGCGCAAGGACAACGAGAAAAACTGTTTTTT	CASRAQGQREKLFF
TRBV18	TRBJ1-4	NA	NA	TGTGCCAGCTCACCCAGTAATGAAAAACTGTTTTTT	CASSPSNEKLFF
TRBV21-1	TRBJ2-7	NA	NA	TGTGCCTGGGGGCGGGACCAGGCCTTTTACGAGCAGTACTTC	CAWGRDQAFYEQYF
TRBV5-1	TRBJ2-1	NA	NA	TGCGCCAGCAGCGAACAGCAGGGTGGTGAGCAGTTCTTC	CASSEQQGGEQFF
TRBV29-1	TRBJ2-5	NA	NA	TGCAGCGTCCCGGACATCTGGGGGACCCAGTACTTC	CSVPDIWGTQYF
TRBV9	TRBJ2-7	TRBD1	NA	TGTGCCAGCAGCGTCGGACAGGGGCTCTACGAGCAGTACTTC	CASSVGQGLYEQYF
TRBV10-3	TRBJ1-2	NA	NA	TGTGCCATCAGTGAGTACGAGGCCTATGGCTACACCTTC	CAISEYEAYGYTF
TRBV2	TRBJ1-1	NA	NA	TGTGCCAGCGACGGCACTGAAGCTTTCTTT	CASDGTEAFF
TRBV9	TRBJ1-1	NA	NA	TGTGCCAGCAGCTCCTCAGCATTGGTTGCGAACACTGAAGCTTTCTTT	CASSSSALVANTEAFF
TRBV10-3	TRBJ1-1	TRBD1	NA	TGTGCCATCAGCACCTTAGGACAGGGGAACACTGAAGCTTTCTTT	CAISTLGQGNTEAFF
TRBV29-1	TRBJ2-1	TRBD2	NA	TGCAGCCTGGAGCGGGGGGGCCTGGATGAGCAGTTCTTC	CSLERGGLDEQFF
TRBV2	TRBJ2-2	NA	NA	TGTGCCAGCAGTGATGTCGGAGGGAACACCGGGGAGCTGTTTTTT	CASSDVGGNTGELFF
TRBV2	TRBJ2-7	NA	once	TGTGCCAGCAGTGAAGGCGGCAGTTCCTACGAGCAGTACTTC	CASSEGGSSYEQYF
TRBV11-2	TRBJ1-2	NA	NA	TGTGCCAGCAGCCAGCACACTTCTTACTATGGCTACACCTTC	CASSQHTSYYGYTF
TRBV27	TRBJ1-2	NA	many	TGTGCCAGCAGTTTGACCCAGGCGGGGGCTAACTATGGCTACACCTTC	CASSLTQAGANYGYTF
TRBV6-1	TRBJ1-1	NA	NA	TGTGCCAGCAACCCCGGAGTGCTACGCACTGAAGCTTTCTTT	CASNPGVLRTEAFF
TRBV27	TRBJ2-7	TRBD2	NA	TGTGCCAGCAGTTTTCTTAGCGGGGGGGCTTTCTACGAGCAGTACTTC	CASSFLSGGAFYEQYF
TRBV19	TRBJ2-1	TRBD1	NA	TGTGCCAGTAGTCAGGGGGTCTCCTACAATGAGCAGTTCTTC	CASSQGVSYNEQFF
TRBV30	TRBJ1-3	NA	few	TGTGCCTGGAGTGTATCTCGACGGAGCTCTGGAAACACCATATATTTT	CAWSVSRRSSGNTIYF
TRBV7-2	TRBJ1-2	TRBD1	NA	TGTGCCAGCAGCTTCCAGGACAGGAAACTCTATGGCTACACCTTC	CASSFQDRKLYGYTF
TRBV14	TRBJ1-2	NA	NA	TGTGCCAGCAGCCAAGATCTGAGCTATGGCTACACCTTC	CASSQDLSYGYTF
TRBV15	TRBJ1-1	TRBD1	NA	TGTGCCACCAGCAGGGACAGGGACCCGGGTACTGAAGCTTTCTTT	CATSRDRDPGTEAFF
TRBV9	TRBJ2-5	NA	once	TGTGCCAGCAGCGTCGGGACAATGGGAGAGACCCAGTACTTC	CASSVGTMGETQYF
TRBV6-1	TRBJ1-4	NA	few	TGTGCCAGCAGTGAGAGACCTAGTGAAAAACTGTTTTTT	CASSERPSEKLFF
TRBV9	TRBJ1-1	TRBD1	NA	TGTGCCAGCAGCGTCTCCGGGACAGGGGCGACTGAAGCTTTCTTT	CASSVSGTGATEAFF
TRBV6-6	TRBJ1-5	TRBD1	once	TGTGCCAGCAGCCTTGACAGGGTAAGGGGTCAGCCCCAGCATTTT	CASSLDRVRGQPQHF
TRBV7-3	TRBJ2-7	TRBD2	NA	TGTGCCAGCAGCCCACTCGGGGGGTCCTACGAGCAGTACTTC	CASSPLGGSYEQYF
TRBV6-6	TRBJ2-7	TRBD1	once	TGTGCCAGCAGTGGGACAGGGGACTCCTACGAGCAGTACTTC	CASSGTGDSYEQYF
TRBV29-1	TRBJ1-2	TRBD1	NA	TGCAGCGTTGAAGAACAACAGGGGAGTTATGGCTACACCTTC	CSVEEQQGSYGYTF
TRBV2	TRBJ1-1	NA	NA	TGTGCCAGCAGAGGACAGTACATGAACACTGAAGCTTTCTTT	CASRGQYMNTEAFF
TRBV4-2	TRBJ1-4	NA	NA	TGTGCCAGCAGCCAAGATTACGGGGGGGCCGAAAAACTGTTTTTT	CASSQDYGGAEKLFF
TRBV5-1	TRBJ1-5	TRBD1	NA	TGCGCCAGCAGCGAGACAGGGGGTAGACAGCCCCAGCATTTT	CASSETGGRQPQHF
TRBV5-1	TRBJ2-7	NA	NA	TGCGCCAGCAGCTTGGTCGGGGAAAACGAGCAGTACTTC	CASSLVGENEQYF
TRBV27	TRBJ2-4	TRBD2	few	TGTGCCAGCAGCCCTACTAGCGGGGGTTATAGAGCCAAAAACATTCAGTACTTC	CASSPTSGGYRAKNIQYF
TRBV30	TRBJ1-1	NA	NA	TGTGCCTGGAGTTACGGAGTCACTGAAGCTTTCTTT	CAWSYGVTEAFF
TRBV11-3	TRBJ2-7	TRBD2	NA	TGTGCCAGCAGCTTATCGGGGGGGAGTAACGAGCAGTACTTC	CASSLSGGSNEQYF
TRBV4-2	TRBJ2-7	NA	many	TGTGCCAGCAGCCAAGATCCAGTAGGGGGGGCGTACGAGCAGTACTTC	CASSQDPVGGAYEQYF